The present T cell receptor beta chain was sequenced within a study of monozygotic twins with inflammatory bowel disease. The CDR3 loop spans 13 amino acids. In germline, CDR1 is MGHRA, CDR2 YSYEKL. TCRdb re-called the 5' RACE reads and catalogs CDR3 proteins one per entry, DNA excluded. Its listing shows around 140,000 distinct CDR3 sequences. The sequence was obtained from a human donor with ulcerative colitis or Crohn's disease, or a healthy co-twin of an affected twin (not recorded which). The chain couples TRBV4-1 to TRBJ2-3; the TCRdb D gene call, TRBD1, has no DNA to confirm it. The sequenced material came from blood. CDR3 in amino acids: CASSLYRGDTQYF.